The next 24 T cell receptor beta chains were all read from a single sample in a study of T cells after yellow fever vaccination. Via MiXCR, TCRdb re-called the 5' RACE reads, giving one row per CDR3 protein. Of a few hundred thousand distinct CDR3 sequences in the sample, 15% to 20% were seen once. This specimen was PBMCs, taken before the yellow fever booster vaccination. These receptors were collected from a man younger than 35 who received the YFV17D yellow fever vaccine.

This clonotype was detected many times. The chain uses TRBV24-1 and TRBJ2-1, with D perhaps TRBD2 (5 bases). The ends were cut back, 9 bases at V and 9 bases at J, with 14 bases in the middle. The germline CDR1 and CDR2 sequences are KGHDR and SFDVKD. CDR3 length: 12 amino acids. The chain's CDR3 is CATSWGAAEQFF. CDR3 DNA: TGTGCCACCTCGTGGGGAGCAGCTGAGCAGTTCTTC.

V is TRBV12-3 or TRBV12-4 and J is TRBJ1-2, with a weak D call TRBD1 (5 bases). The length of the CDR3 is 14 residues. V was shortened by 6 bases and J by 4 bases, with 15 bases between the two germline ends. The CDR3: CASRGTQGVYGYTF. As DNA, the CDR3 is TGTGCCAGCAGAGGGACGCAGGGAGTCTATGGCTACACCTTC.

This clonotype appeared many times. The rearrangement links TRBV6-2 or TRBV6-3 to TRBJ2-5; D remains ambiguous. The V end was cut by 0 bases, the J end by 4 bases, with 3 bases between. The germline CDR1 and CDR2 sequences are MNHEY and SVGEGT. This CDR3 is built from 12 residues. The CDR3 reads CASSYSRETQYF. CDR3 nucleotides: TGTGCCAGCAGTTACTCGCGAGAGACCCAGTACTTC.

V and J are TRBV5-1 and TRBJ2-3, with TRBD2 matching 7 bases. V was pared by 3 bases and J by 5 bases, with 6 bases of the junction left unmatched. The germline V gene has CDR1 SGHRS and CDR2 YFSETQ. The CDR3 extends over 14 amino acids. The CDR3 DNA reads as TGCGCCAGCAGCTGGGGAGGGGCGGGAGATACGCAGTATTTT. Its protein is CASSWGGAGDTQYF.

This clonotype was seen ten or more times. The V call is TRBV5-1, the J call TRBJ1-1, with TRBD1 as a possible D gene (5 bases). V lost 0 bases and J 1 base, leaving 13 bases between the germline ends. Germline V gives CDR1 SGHRS, CDR2 YFSETQ. The CDR3 contains 16 residues. The CDR3 DNA follows: TGCGCCAGCAGCTTGGCTCAGGGTATCGAGAACACTGAAGCTTTCTTT. It specifies CASSLAQGIENTEAFF.

This clonotype was seen only a few times. The CDR3 coding sequence is TGCAGTGTTAAACTAGCGGTGGTTAGCACAGATACGCAGTATTTT. It yields the protein CSVKLAVVSTDTQYF. The chain carries TRBV20-1 and TRBJ2-3; 8 bases are a match to TRBD2. The length of the CDR3 is 15 residues. Germline CDR1 reads DFQATT; CDR2 reads SNEGSKA (reference sequence). The V and J ends lost 7 bases and 0 bases, in that order; junction bases with no gene match: 9.

This clonotype was counted a few times. The chain is built from TRBV10-3 and TRBJ2-4, with unresolved D. This CDR3 has 13 amino acids. Trimming took off 10 bases at V and 0 bases at J, with 10 bases between the two ends. Per the germline V gene, CDR1 is ENHRY and CDR2 is SYGVKD. CDR3 coding DNA: TGTGCCACAACAGCCTCAGCCAAAAACATTCAGTACTTC. Encoded protein: CATTASAKNIQYF.

This chain connects TRBV5-1 to TRBJ2-3, with a weak D call TRBD2 (6 bases). The CDR3 contains 14 residues. The germline V gene encodes CDR1 SGHRS and CDR2 YFSETQ. The ends were cut back, 6 bases at V and 6 bases at J, with 17 bases in the middle. In DNA form, the CDR3 reads TGCGCCAGCACCCCCGGAGGGACCGGGGATACGCAGTATTTT. Translating gives CASTPGGTGDTQYF.

V usage is TRBV10-3 and J usage is TRBJ2-5; weak D call: TRBD1 (5 bases). This CDR3 is 14 amino acids long. Germline CDR1 and CDR2: ENHRY and SYGVKD. Trimming took 0 bases from V and 9 from J, leaving 14 bases between them. CDR3 amino acids: CAISESQGAPSQYF. The CDR3 DNA reads TGTGCCATCAGTGAGTCTCAGGGCGCGCCATCCCAGTACTTC.

The rearrangement uses TRBV5-5 and TRBJ2-6; D may be TRBD1 (6 bases). Deletions cut 0 bases from V and 0 bases from J, with 10 bases between. This CDR3 comprises 17 residues. Looked up from germline, CDR1 is SGHKS and CDR2 is YYEKEE (reference sequence). The CDR3 sequence is CASSLAGAHSGANVLTF. The CDR3 DNA sequence: TGTGCCAGCAGCTTGGCAGGGGCCCACTCTGGGGCCAACGTCCTGACTTTC.

This clonotype was detected only a few times. This chain joins TRBV29-1 and TRBJ1-3, with no clear D. The germline CDR1 and CDR2 sequences are SQVTM and ANQGSEA. This CDR3 contains 12 residues. Trimming stripped 4 bases from V and 0 bases from J, with 4 bases between. The CDR3 is CSVAISGNTIYF. The CDR3 region has the DNA TGCAGCGTTGCTATCTCTGGAAACACCATATATTTT.

This clonotype was observed a handful of times. The chain has TRBV20-1 and TRBJ2-7; 9 bases align to TRBD1. This CDR3 is built from 12 residues. Looked up from germline, CDR1 is DFQATT and CDR2 is SNEGSKA (reference sequence). The junction had 5 bases not matched to a gene; V was cut back by 6 bases and J by 5 bases. As DNA, the CDR3 is TGCAGTGCGATGGGACAGGGTGACGAGCAGTACTTC. Residues: CSAMGQGDEQYF.

V is TRBV12-2 and J is TRBJ2-5; no check of the table's D call, TRBD1, against the DNA was made. TRBV12-2 represents a pseudogene. This CDR3 has 19 residues. The CDR3 spells CASRLAPLSGARAKETQYF. CDR3 DNA sequence: TGTGCAAGTCGCTTAGCGCCTTTGTCAGGGGCTCGGGCTAAAGAGACCCAGTACTTC.

The chain uses TRBV7-9 and TRBJ2-7, with D perhaps TRBD1 (5 bases). The germline gives CDR1 SEHNR, CDR2 FQNEAQ (reference sequence). The V end lost 3 bases, the J end lost 2 bases, and 11 bases lay between the germline ends. The CDR3 covers 14 residues. CDR3 in amino acids: CASSLVGQAYEQYV. The CDR3 DNA is TGTGCCAGCAGCTTGGTGGGGCAGGCCTACGAGCAGTACGTC.

The chain combines TRBV4-1 with TRBJ2-2, with TRBD1 matching 8 bases. Germline V gene data show CDR1 as MGHRA and CDR2 as YSYEKL. Trimming cost V 0 bases and J 5 bases; bases outside gene matches: 8. This CDR3 is built from 17 residues. The CDR3 loop reads CASSQETGQVGTGELFF. CDR3 sequence (DNA): TGCGCCAGCAGCCAAGAAACGGGACAGGTGGGAACCGGGGAGCTGTTTTTT.

This clonotype came up a few times. The chain combines TRBV4-3 with TRBJ2-7, with D tentatively TRBD1 (7 bases). Trimming shortened V by 1 base and J by 4 bases, and 14 bases separated the two germline ends. Looked up from germline, CDR1 is LGHNA and CDR2 is YSLEER. CDR3 size: 15 residues. CDR3 sequence reads: CASSQGRGLIYEQYF. CDR3 DNA: TGCGCCAGCAGCCAAGGGAGGGGGCTCATATACGAGCAGTACTTC.

The chain is built from TRBV7-2 and TRBJ2-3, with D maybe TRBD2 (7 bases). Germline values: CDR1 SGHTA, CDR2 FQGNSA. There are 16 residues in the CDR3. V shed 3 bases and J shed 2 bases, with 15 bases lying between them. The CDR3 bases are TGTGCCAGCAGCTTTGCTCGGGGGGCTTACACAGATACGCAGTATTTT. This codes for CASSFARGAYTDTQYF.

The rearrangement uses TRBV18 and TRBJ2-3; tentative D call: TRBD2 (6 bases). V lost 6 bases and J lost 6, with 13 bases in between. Per the germline V gene, CDR1 is KGHSH and CDR2 is LQKENI. The CDR3 totals 13 residues. In DNA form, the CDR3 reads TGTGCCAGCTCGGAGGGTCTAGAGGATACGCAGTATTTT. Translated, it gives CASSEGLEDTQYF.

In its sample, this clonotype was seen a few times. V is TRBV5-1 and J is TRBJ2-7, with D perhaps TRBD1 (5 bases). Germline CDR1 reads SGHRS; CDR2 reads YFSETQ. Trimming cost V 0 bases and J 3 bases, with 10 bases left between them. The CDR3 consists of 14 residues. CDR3 residues: CASSLAVGDYEQYV. CDR3 coding DNA: TGCGCCAGCAGCTTGGCCGTAGGGGACTACGAGCAGTACGTC.

This chain links TRBV15 with TRBJ1-1; no definite D call. Trimming left V 0 bases short and J 3 bases short, with 17 bases between. The CDR3 totals 17 residues. Germline lookup yields CDR1 LNHNV and CDR2 YYDKDF (reference sequence). The CDR3 reads CATSRDSGAGRHTEAFF. CDR3 bases: TGTGCCACCAGCAGAGATTCTGGAGCGGGTCGGCACACTGAAGCTTTCTTT.

The genes are TRBV20-1 and TRBJ2-7; 9 bases match TRBD2. There are 13 residues in the CDR3. Per germline, CDR1 DFQATT and CDR2 SNEGSKA (reference sequence). V dropped 6 bases and J dropped 4; count of bases not matched to a gene: 7. The CDR3 spells CSAQLAGQYEQYF. The CDR3 DNA sequence: TGCAGTGCGCAGCTAGCGGGGCAGTACGAGCAGTACTTC.

This rearrangement joins TRBV9 to TRBJ2-2; D is undetermined. This CDR3 spans 15 amino acids. The V gene's germline CDR1 is SGDLS and CDR2 YYNGEE. Trimming left V 0 bases short and J 0 bases short, with 6 bases between. The CDR3 spells CASSVAGTNTGELFF. DNA for the CDR3: TGTGCCAGCAGCGTAGCTGGGACGAACACCGGGGAGCTGTTTTTT.

The chain has TRBV5-6 and TRBJ2-1; TRBD2 matches at 11 bases. Germline V gene sequence: CDR1 SGHDT, CDR2 YYEEEE. The length of the CDR3 is 16 residues. V lost 1 base, J lost 4 bases, and 4 bases stayed unmatched. The DNA for the CDR3 is TGTGCCAGCAGCTTGCCGGGACTAGCGGCTTACAATGAGCAGTTCTTC. Protein: CASSLPGLAAYNEQFF.

V gene TRBV20-1 combines with J gene TRBJ2-3; possibly TRBD2 for D (7 bases). V was shortened by 6 bases and J by 3 bases, with 16 bases between the two germline ends. The CDR3 is made up of 14 amino acids. CDR1 is DFQATT, CDR2 SNEGSKA, per germline (reference sequence). The DNA for the CDR3 is TGCAGTGCCACGCGGGGGCCTCGGACAGATACGCAGTATTTT. Translation gives CSATRGPRTDTQYF.